Each of the 9 T cell receptor beta chains below was sequenced from the same sample in a study of blood T cell repertoires in COVID-19. Sequenced by immunoSEQ multiplex PCR; TCRdb stores in-frame clones only, minus some. The table lists about 250,000 clones, 70% to 90% of them singletons. The sequencing sample was made of peripheral blood. All receptors come from a man aged 45-60 years with COVID-19, enrolled during active disease.

The sample holds a few counts of this clone. The rearrangement uses TRBV5-1 and TRBJ1-2, with TRBD1 identical over 9 bases. CDR1 SGHRS and CDR2 YFSETQ come from the germline V gene. The CDR3 sequence is 12 residues long. J was trimmed by 7 bases and V by 6 bases; bases with no gene match: 4. Here the CDR3 reads CASTEQGAGYTF. As DNA, the CDR3 is TGCGCCAGCACCGAACAGGGGGCTGGCTACACCTTC.

This clone was recorded only once. The rearrangement uses TRBV10-3 and TRBJ2-7; 10 nucleotides align to TRBD1. With V trimmed by 7 bases and J by 3 bases, 6 bases remained unmatched. The CDR3 is 14 residues long. Per germline, CDR1 ENHRY and CDR2 SYGVKD. In nucleotides, the CDR3 is TGTGCCATCATGACCGGGACAGGGGTCTACGAGCAGTACTTC. Protein: CAIMTGTGVYEQYF.

The rearrangement uses TRBV5-4 and TRBJ1-1; TRBD1 is a possible D gene (5 bases). Germline CDR1 reads SGHNT; CDR2 reads YYREEE (reference sequence). V was shortened by 4 bases and J by 0 bases, with 7 bases between the two germline ends. The CDR3 loop spans 13 amino acids. CDR3 nucleotides: TGTGCCAGCAGCGGGGCGGTGAACACTGAAGCTTTCTTT. It yields the protein CASSGAVNTEAFF.

The genes are TRBV2 and TRBJ1-5, with D possibly TRBD1 on 5 matching bases. Germline CDR1 and CDR2: SNHLY and FYNNEI. The V end was cut by 5 bases, the J end by 6 bases, with 11 bases between. The CDR3 has 13 amino acids. CDR3 coding DNA: TGTGCCAGCAGTTACAGGTTAGCTCAGCCCCAGCATTTT. Residues: CASSYRLAQPQHF.

V gene TRBV19 combines with J gene TRBJ1-2; a weak D match, TRBD1 (5 bases). Trimming took off 4 bases at V and 5 bases at J, with 23 bases between the two ends. CDR3 length equals 17 residues. Per the germline V gene, CDR1 is LNHDA and CDR2 is SQIVND (reference sequence). Here the CDR3 reads CASSTSRLRGGGYGYTF. The CDR3 nucleotides are TGTGCCAGTAGTACGTCGCGCTTGCGGGGCGGGGGTTATGGCTACACCTTC.

CDR3 nucleotides: TGTGCCAGCAGCCCGCGACAGACTAACTATGGCTACACCTTC. Protein product: CASSPRQTNYGYTF. This rearrangement joins TRBV3-1 (or the pseudogene TRBV3-2) to TRBJ1-2, with a possible D match to TRBD1 (5 bases). Trimming took 4 bases from V and 0 from J, leaving 9 bases between them. CDR3 length: 14 amino acids. The germline CDR1 and CDR2 sequences are LGHDT and YNNKEL (reference sequence).

The chain uses TRBV10-3 and TRBJ1-3; no definite D call. The CDR3 spans 16 residues. Germline V gene lookup returns CDR1 ENHRY and CDR2 SYGVKD. Trimming pared 0 bases from V and 0 bases from J, leaving 9 bases between. The CDR3, as DNA: TGTGCCATCAGTGAGTCTGGGGAGAGCTCTGGAAACACCATATATTTT. This sequence encodes CAISESGESSGNTIYF.

This chain connects TRBV9 to TRBJ1-1, with D possibly TRBD1 on 6 matching bases. Deletions cut 0 bases from V and 0 bases from J, with 12 bases between. The CDR3 totals 16 residues. CDR1 SGDLS and CDR2 YYNGEE come from the germline V gene. In nucleotides, the CDR3 is TGTGCCAGCAGCGTAGCCCGGACAGAGATGAACACTGAAGCTTTCTTT. Translating gives CASSVARTEMNTEAFF.

The genes are TRBV5-4 and TRBJ1-2, with 10 bases identical to TRBD1. Germline V gene data show CDR1 as SGHNT and CDR2 as YYREEE (reference sequence). J was trimmed by 5 bases and V by 4 bases; bases with no gene match: 5. The CDR3 extends over 14 amino acids. The CDR3 bases are TGTGCCAGCAGCGCAGGACAGGGGGAGTATGGCTACACCTTC. Translated: CASSAGQGEYGYTF.